This passage covers 9 T cell receptor beta chains from one sample sequenced in a study of cytomegalovirus exposure and HLA in healthy donors. The primer mix had 60 Vbeta and 13 Jbeta primers. The repertoire was sequenced with immunoSEQ multiplex PCR; TCRdb's copy has only in-frame clones and lacks some. Of under 200,000 clones in the sample, around four fifths were seen once. Sequenced: PBMCs. These receptors were obtained from a woman aged 18-35 years in good health and CMV-seronegative.

This sequence joins TRBV9 and TRBJ1-2; 9 nucleotides line up with TRBD1. V gave up 5 bases and J gave up 5 bases; unmatched junction bases: 10. Per the germline V gene, CDR1 is SGDLS and CDR2 is YYNGEE. The CDR3 is 15 residues long. The CDR3 loop reads CASRHSGTGRYGYTF. CDR3 DNA sequence: TGTGCCAGCAGGCATAGCGGGACAGGGCGATATGGCTACACCTTC.

This sequence joins TRBV28 and TRBJ2-5; TRBD2 agrees at 11 bases. This CDR3 spans 17 amino acids. Germline lookup yields CDR1 MDHEN and CDR2 SYDVKM. Unmatched junction bases numbered 11, after V lost 6 bases and J lost 2 bases. The CDR3 nucleotides are TGTGCCAGCAGCTTCCTCTTAGCGGGAGGGAATCAAGAGACCCAGTACTTC. Translated: CASSFLLAGGNQETQYF. Looking up the rest from reference TRBV28 and TRBJ2-5 gives the full variable domain: DVKVTQSSRYLVKRTGEKVFLECVQDMDHENMFWYRQDPGLGLRLIYFSYDVKMKEKGDIPEGYSVSREKKERFSLILESASTNQTSMYLCASSFLLAGGNQETQYFGPGTRLLVL.

The genes are TRBV28 and TRBJ1-5, with a possible D match to TRBD1 (5 bases). V lost 1 base to trimming and J lost 7 bases, with 20 bases between them. Germline assignment: CDR1 MDHEN and CDR2 SYDVKM. The CDR3 is 17 residues long. The CDR3 sequence is CASSLFRDSAGGQPQHF. The CDR3 DNA sequence: TGTGCCAGCAGTTTATTCAGGGATTCCGCGGGGGGACAGCCCCAGCATTTT.

This clone was picked up a small number of times. V is TRBV29-1 and J is TRBJ2-1; TRBD2 matches 10 bases. Trimming cost V 6 bases and J 2 bases; bases outside gene matches: 4. The CDR3 totals 14 residues. The germline V gene has CDR1 SQVTM and CDR2 ANQGSEA. CDR3: CSVASGGAYNEQFF. The CDR3 DNA reads TGCAGCGTCGCTAGCGGGGGTGCCTACAATGAGCAGTTCTTC.

This clone was counted only a few times. The chain has TRBV5-4 and TRBJ2-1; TRBD2 might be the D (6 bases). Deletions cut 2 bases from V and 2 bases from J, with 11 bases between. The germline V gene has CDR1 SGHNT and CDR2 YYREEE (reference sequence). This CDR3 spans 15 amino acids. CDR3 residues: CASSFRSGAYNEQFF. The DNA of the CDR3 is TGTGCCAGCAGCTTCCGTAGCGGCGCCTACAATGAGCAGTTCTTC. The full variable domain, completed using reference TRBV5-4 and TRBJ2-1, is ETGVTQSPTHLIKTRGQQVTLRCSSQSGHNTVSWYQQALGQGPQFIFQYYREEENGRGNFPPRFSGLQFPNYSSELNVNALELDDSALYLCASSFRSGAYNEQFFGPGTRLTVL.

The genes are TRBV4-1 and TRBJ1-4; D is possibly TRBD1 (6 bases). This CDR3 region has 15 residues. V was shortened by 3 bases and J by 6 bases, with 14 bases between the two germline ends. CDR1 and CDR2 from the germline V gene are MGHRA and YSYEKL. For the CDR3, the DNA is TGCGCCAGCAGCCAGATACGACAGGAGGATGAAAAACTGTTTTTT. Protein sequence: CASSQIRQEDEKLFF.

This clone was seen a single time. V usage is TRBV7-8 and J usage is TRBJ2-7, with TRBD1 matching over 7 bases. V lost 5 bases, J lost 4 bases, and 8 bases stayed unmatched. From germline, CDR1 is SGHVS and CDR2 FQNEAQ. This CDR3 contains 14 residues. This chain's CDR3 is CASSPWTGKYEQYF. CDR3 coding DNA: TGTGCCAGCAGCCCCTGGACAGGAAAGTACGAGCAGTACTTC. The full variable domain, with the rest looked up from reference TRBV7-8 and TRBJ2-7, is GAGVSQSPRYKVAKRGQDVALRCDPISGHVSLFWYQQALGQGPEFLTYFQNEAQLDKSGLPSDRFFAERPEGSVSTLKIQRTQQEDSAVYLCASSPWTGKYEQYFGPGTRLTVT.

The genes are TRBV5-1 and TRBJ2-7; 8 nucleotides align to TRBD2. This CDR3 is 15 amino acids long. Germline values: CDR1 SGHRS, CDR2 YFSETQ. V trimming: 3 bases; J trimming: 7 bases; junction bases outside the gene matches: 12. The CDR3 nucleotides are TGCGCCAGCAGCTCCTCTGGTAGCGGGACGGGAGAGCAGTACTTC. Translated, it gives CASSSSGSGTGEQYF.

A few counts support this clone. The rearrangement joins TRBV2 to TRBJ2-5, with TRBD1 as a possible D gene (6 bases). The J call may be mistaken, given a closer DNA end match to TRBJ2-7. The CDR3 runs 12 residues. Germline-derived CDR1 and CDR2 are SNHLY and FYNNEI. CDR3 residues: CASSVQGYEQYF. The CDR3 region has the DNA TGTGCCAGCAGCGTACAGGGCTACGAGCAGTACTTC.